This T cell receptor (beta chain) is drawn from a study of T cell changes during pregnancy in multiple sclerosis. This clone was seen a handful of times. Profiling relied on immunoSEQ multiplex PCR, and the TCRdb table lists in-frame clones only, not all of them. Here the sample spans 55,000 to 65,000 clones, more than 80% being singletons. The germline V gene encodes CDR1 LNHDA and CDR2 SQIVND (reference sequence). The J segment lost 5 bases and the V segment lost 9 bases, leaving 9 bases of the junction unmatched. The CDR3 contains 13 residues. The chain recombines TRBV19 with TRBJ1-1; 7 bases are a match to TRBD1. Here the sequenced sample was peripheral blood, taken in the first trimester of pregnancy. The receptor's source is a female donor in good health, enrolled as a control in a pregnancy study. CDR3 residues: CARKRGRITEAFF. For the CDR3, the DNA is TGTGCCAGGAAGAGGGGGCGTATAACTGAAGCTTTCTTT.